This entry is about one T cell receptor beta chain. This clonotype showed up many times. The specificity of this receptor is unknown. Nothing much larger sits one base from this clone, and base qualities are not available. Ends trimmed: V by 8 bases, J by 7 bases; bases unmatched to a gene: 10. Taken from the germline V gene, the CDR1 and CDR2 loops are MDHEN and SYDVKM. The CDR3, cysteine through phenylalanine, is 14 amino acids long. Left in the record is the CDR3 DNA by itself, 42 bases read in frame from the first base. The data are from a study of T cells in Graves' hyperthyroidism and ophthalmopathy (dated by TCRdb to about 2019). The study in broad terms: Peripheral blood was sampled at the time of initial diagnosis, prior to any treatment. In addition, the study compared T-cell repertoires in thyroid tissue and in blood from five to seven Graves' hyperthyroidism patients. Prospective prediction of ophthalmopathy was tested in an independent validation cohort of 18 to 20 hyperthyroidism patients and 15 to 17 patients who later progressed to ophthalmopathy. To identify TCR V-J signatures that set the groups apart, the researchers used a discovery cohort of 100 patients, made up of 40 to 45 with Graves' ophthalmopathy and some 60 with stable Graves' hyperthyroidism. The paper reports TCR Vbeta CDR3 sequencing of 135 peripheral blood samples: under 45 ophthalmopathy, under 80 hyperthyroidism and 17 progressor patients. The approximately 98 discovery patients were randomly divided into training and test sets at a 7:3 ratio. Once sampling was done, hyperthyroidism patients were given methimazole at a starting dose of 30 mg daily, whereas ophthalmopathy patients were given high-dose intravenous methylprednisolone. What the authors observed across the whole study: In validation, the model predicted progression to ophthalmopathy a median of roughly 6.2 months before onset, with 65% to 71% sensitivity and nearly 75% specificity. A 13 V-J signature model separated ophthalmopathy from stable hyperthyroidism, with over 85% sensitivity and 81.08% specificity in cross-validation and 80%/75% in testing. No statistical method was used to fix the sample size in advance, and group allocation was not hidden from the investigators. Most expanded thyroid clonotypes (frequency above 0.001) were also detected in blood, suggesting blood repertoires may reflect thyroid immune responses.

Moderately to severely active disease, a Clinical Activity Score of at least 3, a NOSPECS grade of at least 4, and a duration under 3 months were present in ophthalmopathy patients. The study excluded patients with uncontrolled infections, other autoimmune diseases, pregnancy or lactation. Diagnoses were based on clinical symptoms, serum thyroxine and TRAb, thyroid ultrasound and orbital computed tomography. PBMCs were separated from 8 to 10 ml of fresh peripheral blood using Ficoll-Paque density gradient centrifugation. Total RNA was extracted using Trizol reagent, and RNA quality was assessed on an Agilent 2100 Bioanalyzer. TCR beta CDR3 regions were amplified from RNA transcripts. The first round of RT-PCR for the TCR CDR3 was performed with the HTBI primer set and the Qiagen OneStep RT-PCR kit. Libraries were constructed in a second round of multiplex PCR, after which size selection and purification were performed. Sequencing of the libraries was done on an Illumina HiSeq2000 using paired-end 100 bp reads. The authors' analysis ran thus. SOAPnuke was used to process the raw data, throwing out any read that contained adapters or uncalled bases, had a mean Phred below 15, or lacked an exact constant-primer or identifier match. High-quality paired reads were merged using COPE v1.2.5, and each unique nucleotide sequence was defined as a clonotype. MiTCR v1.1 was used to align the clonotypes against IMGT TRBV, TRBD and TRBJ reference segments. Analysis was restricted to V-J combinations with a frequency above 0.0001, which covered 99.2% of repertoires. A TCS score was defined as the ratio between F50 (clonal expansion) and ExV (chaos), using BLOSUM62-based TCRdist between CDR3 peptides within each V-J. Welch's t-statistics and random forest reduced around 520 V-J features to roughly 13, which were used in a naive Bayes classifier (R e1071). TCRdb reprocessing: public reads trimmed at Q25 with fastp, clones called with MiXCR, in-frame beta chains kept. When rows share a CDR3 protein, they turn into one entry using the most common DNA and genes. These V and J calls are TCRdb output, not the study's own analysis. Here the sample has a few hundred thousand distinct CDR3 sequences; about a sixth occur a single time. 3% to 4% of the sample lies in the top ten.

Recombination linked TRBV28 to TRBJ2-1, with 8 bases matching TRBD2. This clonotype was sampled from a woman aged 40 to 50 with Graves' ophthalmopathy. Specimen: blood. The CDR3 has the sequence CASRGAGGGNEQFF. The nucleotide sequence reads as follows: TGTGCCAGCCGTGGGGCGGGCGGGGGGAATGAGCAGTTCTTC. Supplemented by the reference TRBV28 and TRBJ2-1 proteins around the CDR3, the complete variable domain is DVKVTQSSRYLVKRTGEKVFLECVQDMDHENMFWYRQDPGLGLRLIYFSYDVKMKEKGDIPEGYSVSREKKERFSLILESASTNQTSMYLCASRGAGGGNEQFFGPGTRLTVL.